Included here is one TCR beta chain sequence, with context. Its antigen is currently unknown. TCRdb re-called the 5' RACE reads through MiXCR, storing one row per CDR3 protein. The sample has more than 650,000 distinct CDR3 sequences; roughly 10% are singletons. This sample is part of a study of CD8 T cells in ankylosing spondylitis. Findings and limits, study-wide: The study identified a TCR beta motif of roughly eight highly homologous variants that appeared characteristic of ankylosing spondylitis blood.

The CDR3 length is 11 residues. Trimming stripped 7 bases from V and 2 bases from J, with 3 bases between. Per the germline V gene, CDR1 is MNHEY and CDR2 is SVGEGT. The material sequenced was blood, either unsorted or a sorted T cell fraction (not recorded which). The source of this sequence is a male donor with ankylosing spondylitis. The J gene is TRBJ2-1, the V gene TRBV6-2 or TRBV6-3; D remains unclear. CDR3 sequence: CASTAYNEQFF. In DNA, the CDR3 is TGTGCCAGCACGGCCTACAATGAGCAGTTCTTC.